This T cell receptor (beta chain) was recorded in a study of PD-1 blockade in classical Hodgkin lymphoma. Study outcomes and limitations: Factors driving the repertoire differences, possibly disease activity or prior therapy, remain undefined. A reduction in baseline TCR diversity was reportedly seen in newly diagnosed patients relative to healthy donors. The CD4+ diversity rise by C4D1 was clearest in complete responders.

With respect to this clone: Its antigen is unidentified.

The time point: cycle 4 day 1 (C4D1), after less than 7 weeks of nivolumab. Relapse was seen in all patients after autologous stem cell transplantation, and brentuximab vedotin exposure was variable. Sequencing was performed with immunoSEQ multiplex PCR; in TCRdb, only in-frame clones are kept and a portion is missing. Of 50,000 to 65,000 clones listed, about 90% are singletons. Sample: peripheral blood mononuclear cells (PBMCs), taken before the fourth cycle of nivolumab. The TCR was taken from a human donor with classical Hodgkin lymphoma.

The CDR3 region is CASSEDPAGNSPLHF. The CDR3 DNA follows: TGTGCCAGCAGCGAGGACCCGGCAGGGAATTCACCCCTCCACTTT. The rearrangement uses TRBV9 and TRBJ1-6; the D gene is possibly TRBD1 (5 bases). Trimming took 3 bases from V and 7 from J, leaving 14 bases between them. Germline CDR1 is SGDLS and CDR2 is YYNGEE. The CDR3 is 15 amino acids. Supplemented by reference TRBV9 and TRBJ1-6, the full variable domain reads DSGVTQTPKHLITATGQRVTLRCSPRSGDLSVYWYQQSLDQGLQFLIQYYNGEERAKGNILERFSAQQFPDLHSELNLSSLELGDSALYFCASSEDPAGNSPLHFGNGTRLTVT.